This T cell receptor beta chain came from a study of cytomegalovirus exposure and HLA in healthy donors. Study-wide findings and caveats: Most sequenced TCRs were rare (though some public TCRs occurred in many donors).

The CDR3 contains 16 residues. Germline V CDR1 and CDR2: MNHNY, SVGAGI (reference sequence). The ends lost 6 bases at V and 0 bases at J; junction bases unmatched: 6. This clone was detected only once. Its antigen remains unknown. A roughly 130-subject validation cohort, separate from the 666-subject first cohort, supplied the donors. Assay used: immunoSEQ multiplex PCR; TCRdb lists only in-frame clones, some missing. The table includes hundreds of thousands of clones, 70% to 90% detected once. This receptor was obtained from a woman under 30 in good health and CMV-seronegative. Input material: PBMCs. The gene calls are TRBV6-6 and TRBJ2-1, with TRBD2 matching 9 bases. The CDR3 bases are TGTGCCAGCAGCCTAGCGGGGCCCGGCTCCTACAATGAGCAGTTCTTC. It yields the protein CASSLAGPGSYNEQFF.